This T cell receptor beta chain was profiled in a study of OX40 agonist ivuxolimab in advanced cancers. Study details: Ivuxolimab is an agonistic anti-OX40 (CD134) antibody, and patients were treated with it. Those treated in dose escalation had hepatocellular carcinoma, melanoma, renal cell cancer or head and neck cancer. General observations from the study: On average, a greater number of expanded clones characterised CD8+ T cells relative to CD4+. Expansion of clones was among the lowest in partial responders at 0.1-3.0 mg/kg.

About this clone itself: Its target is unknown.

The CDR3 is 14 residues long. V was clipped by 5 bases and J by 1 base, with 8 bases between them. Germline CDR1 and CDR2: MGHDK and SYGVNS. Data came from immunoSEQ multiplex PCR; TCRdb stores just in-frame clones and leaves some out. The sample lists some 43,000 clones, around 86% occurring once. The source was CD4+ or CD8+ T cells sorted from blood, collected in a trial of the OX40 agonist ivuxolimab. The receptor's source is an adult with an advanced solid tumor such as melanoma, head and neck, liver or kidney cancer. The rearrangement links TRBV25-1 to TRBJ2-2, with a possible D match to TRBD2 (6 bases). This CDR3 reads CASSSSENTGELFF. The CDR3 nucleotides are TGTGCCAGCAGTTCTAGCGAGAACACCGGGGAGCTGTTTTTT.